This T cell receptor beta chain stems from a study of blood T cell repertoires in COVID-19. The wider study: T cells, B-cell-depleted T cells, or PBMCs supplied cDNA or gDNA.

Using immunoSEQ multiplex PCR, the repertoire was profiled, and TCRdb retains in-frame clones only, with some absent. This sample carries under 300,000 clones, almost 90% of them seen once, and the ten largest clones take 2.1%. This CDR3 is 22 amino acids long. CDR1 and CDR2 from the germline V gene are LGHDT and YNNKEL (reference sequence). Trimming removed 0 bases from V and 0 bases from J; junction bases left unmatched: 16. This chain joins TRBV3-1 (or the pseudogene TRBV3-2) and TRBJ1-4; 10 bases line up with TRBD1. This clonotype was obtained from a woman aged 55 to 70 with COVID-19, enrolled during active disease. The sample comprised peripheral blood. CDR3 in amino acids: CASSQDMLTGTGERATNEKLFF. In nucleotides, the CDR3 is TGTGCCAGCAGCCAAGATATGCTTACTGGGACAGGGGAGAGGGCAACTAATGAAAAACTGTTTTTT.